This T cell receptor beta chain stems from a study of blood T cell repertoires in COVID-19. Study-level information: Symptom resolution, clearance, or two negative PCRs marked the recovered donors of Cohort 3. In each case, the material was cDNA or gDNA derived from T cells, B-cell-depleted T cells, or PBMCs.

Trimming took 6 bases from V and 8 from J; bases not matched to a gene: 10. This CDR3 comprises 15 residues. Germline V lookup: CDR1 MNHEY, CDR2 SVGAGI. The study recruited people aged roughly 18 to 100 years across roughly 25 US areas. Clones were sequenced by immunoSEQ multiplex PCR, and TCRdb holds only the in-frame ones, with some missing. This sample has approximately 150,000 clones, with about 87% found just once. Sequencing used PBMCs or T cells enriched from blood (not recorded which). The chain recombines TRBV6-5 with TRBJ2-1, with 10 bases aligning to TRBD1. The receptor was isolated from a man aged 50-60 years in a cohort exposed to, infected with or recovered from COVID-19 (not recorded which). The CDR3 loop is CASSNSGTGVDEQFF. The CDR3 DNA reads as TGTGCCAGCAGCAACTCCGGGACAGGGGTCGATGAGCAGTTCTTC.